These T cell receptor beta chains were read from a single sample in a study of technical replicates of blood from a few donors. Sequencing was performed with immunoSEQ multiplex PCR; in TCRdb, only in-frame clones are kept and a portion is missing. Here the sample spans approximately 100,000 clones, 90% to 97% being singletons. The specimen was T cells isolated from PBMCs. The receptors were sampled from a human donor in good health. Both conserved end residues are part of each CDR3. Clone size, where shown, is once, few, many, or a class for clones that have expanded.

size: once
V: TRBV13
CDR3: CASSLGYLETQYF

size: -
V: TRBV2
CDR3: CASRERTGTGVSDTQYF

size: -
V: TRBV4-2
CDR3: CASSQDSQSSYGYTF

size: -
V: TRBV7-2
CDR3: CASSSLELNTEAFF

size: -
V: TRBV2
CDR3: CASSVQGVGNTEAFF

size: once
V: TRBV14
CDR3: CASNPGSPFEVSYNEQFF

size: -
V: TRBV2
CDR3: CASSRQAGDGGNQPQHF

size: -
V: TRBV5-1
CDR3: CASSFWQGASGYTF

size: -
V: TRBV9
CDR3: CASSVAEGGVNEQFF

size: -
V: TRBV5-1
CDR3: CASSLAGAGETQYF

size: -
V: TRBV5-1
CDR3: CASSDIQGRLAGVNEQFF

size: -
V: TRBV11-2
CDR3: CASSQSGRAYNEQFF

size: -
V: TRBV10-3
CDR3: CAISVSGTGAGDTQYF